Following are 4 T cell receptor beta chains from one sample sequenced in a study of neurological immune-mediated disorders. One entry per CDR3 protein, called by TCRdb with MiXCR from the 5' RACE reads. The sample has more than 45,000 distinct CDR3 sequences, 3% to 4.5% seen once. Sequenced sample: PBMCs. These receptors were taken from a woman under 40 with multiple sclerosis.

This clonotype was counted at least ten times. The chain combines TRBV3-1 with TRBJ1-6, with 8 nucleotides matching TRBD1. V shed 7 bases, J shed 10 bases, and the junction held 15 bases outside the gene matches. Looked up from germline, CDR1 is LGHDT and CDR2 is YNNKEL (reference sequence). This CDR3 region has 16 residues. The CDR3 spells CASTLTGQGEHSPLHF. CDR3 DNA sequence: TGTGCCAGCACCCTCACAGGACAGGGCGAACACTCACCCCTCCACTTT.

There are many counts of this clonotype. V is TRBV5-6 and J is TRBJ2-1, with D unresolved. Trimming removed 4 bases from V and 7 bases from J, with 6 bases in between. Germline CDR1 reads SGHDT; CDR2 reads YYEEEE. The CDR3 has 11 residues. The CDR3 DNA reads as TGTGCCAGCAGCCTGACAAATGAGCAGTTCTTC. This translates into CASSLTNEQFF. The full variable domain, in which reference TRBV5-6 and TRBJ2-1 provide the parts outside the CDR3, is DAGVTQSPTHLIKTRGQQVTLRCSPKSGHDTVSWYQQALGQGPQFIFQYYEEEERQRGNFPDRFSGHQFPNYSSELNVNALLLGDSALYLCASSLTNEQFFGPGTRLTVL.

The V gene is TRBV12-3 or TRBV12-4, the J gene TRBJ1-1; D is ambiguous. The CDR3 spans 14 residues. Trimming took 1 base from V and 3 from J, leaving 9 bases between them. CDR3 residues: CASSLGQRHTEAFF. The CDR3 DNA follows: TGTGCCAGCAGTTTAGGGCAACGGCACACTGAAGCTTTCTTT.

This clonotype has a count of ten or more. The chain combines TRBV20-1 with TRBJ2-5, with D possibly TRBD2 on 6 matching bases. Trimming took off 1 base at V and 5 bases at J, with 14 bases between the two ends. The germline gives CDR1 DFQATT, CDR2 SNEGSKA (reference sequence). The CDR3 covers 14 residues. The CDR3 nucleotides read TGCAGTGCTAGAGGGGAAAGGGGACTGGAGACCCAGTACTTC. Amino acids: CSARGERGLETQYF.